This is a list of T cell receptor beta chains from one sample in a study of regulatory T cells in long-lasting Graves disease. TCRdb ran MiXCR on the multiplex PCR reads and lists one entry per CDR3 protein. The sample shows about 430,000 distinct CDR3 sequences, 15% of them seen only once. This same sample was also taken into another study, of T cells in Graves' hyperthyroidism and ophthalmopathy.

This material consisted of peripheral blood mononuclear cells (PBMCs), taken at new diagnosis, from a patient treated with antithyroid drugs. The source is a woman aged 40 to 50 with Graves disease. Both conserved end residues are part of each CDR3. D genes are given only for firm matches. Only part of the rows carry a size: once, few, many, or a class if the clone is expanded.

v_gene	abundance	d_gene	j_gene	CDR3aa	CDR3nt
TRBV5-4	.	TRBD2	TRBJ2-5	CASSPRGLAVQETQYF	TGTGCCAGCAGCCCCCGCGGACTAGCGGTGCAAGAGACCCAGTACTTC
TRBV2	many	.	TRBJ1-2	CASSDETGSNYGYTF	TGTGCCAGCAGTGATGAGACAGGATCTAACTATGGCTACACCTTC
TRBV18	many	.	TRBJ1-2	CASSPGGDYGYTF	TGTGCCAGCTCCCCCGGGGGAGACTATGGCTACACCTTC
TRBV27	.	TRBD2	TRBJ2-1	CASSSGGEYNEQFF	TGTGCCAGCAGTTCGGGGGGGGAGTACAATGAGCAGTTCTTC
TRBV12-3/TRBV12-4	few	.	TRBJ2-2	CASSLRPGMAGGLFF	TGTGCCAGCAGTTTAAGACCGGGAATGGCCGGGGGGCTGTTTTTT
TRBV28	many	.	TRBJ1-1	CASSPGTMNTEAFF	TGTGCCAGCAGTCCGGGCACCATGAACACTGAAGCTTTCTTT
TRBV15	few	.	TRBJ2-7	CATSRGNEQYF	TGTGCCACCAGCAGAGGAAACGAGCAGTACTTC
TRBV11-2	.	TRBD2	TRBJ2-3	CASSPRRGGTGTSGPSDTQYF	TGTGCCAGCAGCCCCCGACGGGGGGGGACCGGGACTAGCGGGCCCTCTGATACGCAGTATTTT
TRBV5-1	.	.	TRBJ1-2	CASSMSGAGGYTF	TGCGCCAGCAGCATGTCCGGGGCGGGTGGCTACACCTTC
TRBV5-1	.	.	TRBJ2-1	CASSLDGTNYNEQFF	TGCGCCAGCAGCCTCGACGGGACAAACTACAATGAGCAGTTCTTC
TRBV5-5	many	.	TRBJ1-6	CASSLAGARSSPLHF	TGTGCCAGCAGCTTGGCGGGGGCGCGGAGTTCACCCCTCCACTTT
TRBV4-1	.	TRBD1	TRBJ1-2	CASSGTGRARGYTF	TGCGCCAGCAGCGGGACAGGCCGGGCCCGCGGCTACACCTTC
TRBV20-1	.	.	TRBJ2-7	CSATGLLYEQYF	TGCAGTGCTACAGGACTACTATACGAGCAGTACTTC
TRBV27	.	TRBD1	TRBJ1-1	CASSSERQGADTEAFF	TGTGCCAGCAGTTCCGAGAGACAGGGGGCTGACACTGAAGCTTTCTTT
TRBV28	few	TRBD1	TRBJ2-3	CASSFEGAEDTQYF	TGTGCCAGCAGTTTCGAGGGGGCCGAAGATACGCAGTATTTT
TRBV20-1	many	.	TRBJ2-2	CSATGTGGVTGELFF	TGCAGTGCTACTGGCACCGGGGGAGTCACCGGGGAGCTGTTTTTT
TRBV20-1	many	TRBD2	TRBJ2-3	CSARDSFSGDGAVTQYF	TGCAGTGCTAGAGATTCCTTTAGCGGGGACGGGGCTGTTACGCAGTATTTT
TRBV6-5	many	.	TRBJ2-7	CASSYRKGGRRVFGTLEQYF	TGTGCCAGCAGTTACCGGAAAGGCGGACGTAGGGTCTTCGGGACTTTAGAGCAGTACTTC
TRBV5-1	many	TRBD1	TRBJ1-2	CASSFRTGGGYTF	TGCGCCAGCAGCTTTCGGACAGGCGGAGGCTACACCTTC
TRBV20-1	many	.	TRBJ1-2	CSASPYETRGRGYTF	TGCAGTGCTAGTCCCTACGAGACCCGGGGACGTGGCTACACCTTC
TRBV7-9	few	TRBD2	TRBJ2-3	CASSLAGSGRALALADTQYF	TGTGCCAGCAGCTTAGCGGGCAGCGGGAGGGCCCTCGCCCTGGCAGATACGCAGTATTTT
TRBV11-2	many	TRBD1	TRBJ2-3	CASSFLSGQGAGDTQYF	TGTGCCAGCAGCTTTTTATCGGGACAGGGGGCTGGAGATACGCAGTATTTT
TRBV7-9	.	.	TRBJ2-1	CASSPTDRYNEQFF	TGTGCCAGCAGCCCTACAGACAGGTACAATGAGCAGTTCTTC
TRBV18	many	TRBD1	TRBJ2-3	CASSPPSWTGVTDTQYF	TGTGCCAGCTCACCCCCTAGTTGGACAGGGGTCACAGATACGCAGTATTTT
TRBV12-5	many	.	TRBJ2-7	CATARGSTYEQYF	TGTGCTACTGCCCGGGGGTCCACCTACGAGCAGTACTTC
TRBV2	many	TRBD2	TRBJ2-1	CASSEPGLAQYNEQFF	TGTGCCAGCAGTGAGCCCGGACTAGCGCAGTACAATGAGCAGTTCTTC
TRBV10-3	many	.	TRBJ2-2	CAISEAHGTGELFF	TGTGCCATCAGTGAGGCCCACGGTACCGGGGAGCTGTTTTTT
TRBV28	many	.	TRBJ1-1	CASSPYNMNTEAFF	TGTGCCAGCAGTCCCTACAATATGAACACTGAAGCTTTCTTT
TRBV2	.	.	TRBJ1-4	CASRGVLRGIGKLFF	TGTGCCAGCAGGGGGGTTCTTCGCGGGATAGGGAAACTGTTTTTT
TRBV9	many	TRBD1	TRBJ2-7	CASSRTGGLYEQYF	TGTGCCAGCAGTCGGACAGGGGGACTCTACGAGCAGTACTTC
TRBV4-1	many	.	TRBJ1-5	CASSQRGDQPQHF	TGTGCCAGCAGTCAAAGGGGCGATCAGCCCCAGCATTTT
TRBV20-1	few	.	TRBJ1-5	CSARVGSSNQPQHF	TGCAGTGCTAGAGTGGGCAGTAGCAATCAGCCCCAGCATTTT
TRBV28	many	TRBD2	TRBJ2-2	CASSLRGLAGGPGELFF	TGTGCCAGCAGTTTAAGGGGACTAGCGGGAGGTCCCGGGGAGCTGTTTTTT
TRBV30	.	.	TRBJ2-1	CASRIGDEQFF	TGTGCCTCTCGGATCGGGGATGAGCAGTTCTTC
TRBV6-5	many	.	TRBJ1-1	CASSYSGLRSGTEAFF	TGTGCCAGCAGTTACTCAGGTCTGAGGTCGGGCACTGAAGCTTTCTTT
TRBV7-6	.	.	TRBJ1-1	CASSPRGLNTEAFF	TGTGCCAGCAGCCCCCGGGGACTGAACACTGAAGCTTTCTTT
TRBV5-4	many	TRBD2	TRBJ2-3	CASSAGTSGSTDTQYF	TGTGCCAGCAGTGCTGGGACTAGCGGTAGCACAGATACGCAGTATTTT
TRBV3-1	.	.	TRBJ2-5	CASSQGQGGWETQYF	TGTGCCAGCAGCCAGGGGCAGGGAGGCTGGGAGACCCAGTACTTC
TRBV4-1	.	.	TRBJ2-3	CASSPLESRVRADTQYF	TGCGCCAGCAGCCCCCTAGAGAGTCGGGTTAGGGCAGATACGCAGTATTTT
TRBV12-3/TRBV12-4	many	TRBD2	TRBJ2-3	CASRTSGGTDTQYF	TGTGCCAGCAGGACTAGCGGGGGCACAGATACGCAGTATTTT
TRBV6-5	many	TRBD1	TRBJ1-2	CASSYAGDSPTF	TGTGCCAGCAGTTATGCTGGGGACAGCCCTACCTTC
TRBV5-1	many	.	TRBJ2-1	CASSLAGQDGYNEQFF	TGCGCCAGCAGCTTGGCCGGGCAAGATGGATACAATGAGCAGTTCTTC
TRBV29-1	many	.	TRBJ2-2	CSVISGGELFF	TGCAGCGTTATATCAGGCGGGGAGCTGTTTTTT
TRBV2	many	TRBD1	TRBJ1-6	CASSETRDRGYSPLHF	TGTGCCAGCAGTGAGACCCGGGACAGGGGATATTCACCCCTCCACTTT
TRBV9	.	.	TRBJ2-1	CASKRGRTDNEQFF	TGTGCCTCTAAGAGGGGACGAACCGACAATGAGCAGTTCTTC
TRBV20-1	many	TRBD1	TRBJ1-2	CSAGDRGTGGYGYTF	TGCAGTGCTGGGGACCGCGGGACAGGAGGCTATGGCTACACCTTC
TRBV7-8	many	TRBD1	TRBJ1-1	CASSLRQGARNTEAFF	TGTGCCAGCAGCTTGCGACAGGGGGCGAGGAACACTGAAGCTTTCTTT
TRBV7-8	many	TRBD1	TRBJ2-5	CASSNRQGAWETQYF	TGTGCCAGCAGCAACCGACAGGGGGCCTGGGAGACCCAGTACTTC
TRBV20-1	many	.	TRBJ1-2	CSARDYRQALGHGYTF	TGCAGTGCTAGAGATTACAGACAGGCGCTTGGGCATGGCTACACCTTC